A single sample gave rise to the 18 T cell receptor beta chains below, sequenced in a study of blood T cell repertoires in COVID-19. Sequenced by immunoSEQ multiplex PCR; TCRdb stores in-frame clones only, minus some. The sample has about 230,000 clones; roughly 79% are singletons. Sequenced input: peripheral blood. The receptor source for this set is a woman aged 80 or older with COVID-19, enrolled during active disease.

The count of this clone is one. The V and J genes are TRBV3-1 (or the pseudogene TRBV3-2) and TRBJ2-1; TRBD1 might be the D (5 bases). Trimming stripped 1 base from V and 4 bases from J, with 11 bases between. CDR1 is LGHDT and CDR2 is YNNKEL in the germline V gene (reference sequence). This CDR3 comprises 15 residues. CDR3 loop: CASSQAEQDYNEQFF. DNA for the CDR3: TGTGCCAGCAGCCAAGCGGAACAGGATTACAATGAGCAGTTCTTC.

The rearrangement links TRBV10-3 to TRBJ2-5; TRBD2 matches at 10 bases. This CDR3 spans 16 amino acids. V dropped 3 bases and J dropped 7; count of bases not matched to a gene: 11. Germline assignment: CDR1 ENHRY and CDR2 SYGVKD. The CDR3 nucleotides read TGTGCCATCAGTGATGTTAGCGGGAGGTCGGCCGGGACCCAGTACTTC. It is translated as CAISDVSGRSAGTQYF.

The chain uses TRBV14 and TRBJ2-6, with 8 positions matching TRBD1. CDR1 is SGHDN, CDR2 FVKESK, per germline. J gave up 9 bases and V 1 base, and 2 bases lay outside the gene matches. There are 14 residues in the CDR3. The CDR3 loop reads CASSQGQGFNVLTF. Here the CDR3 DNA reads TGTGCCAGCAGCCAAGGACAGGGGTTCAACGTCCTGACTTTC.

The CDR3 nucleotides are TGTGCCAGCAGAACGGGACAGGGGGCAATCTACGAGCAGTACTTC. This gives the protein CASRTGQGAIYEQYF. The chain recombines TRBV28 with TRBJ2-7; the match to TRBD1 covers 12 bases. CDR3 length: 15 amino acids. Losses at the gene ends were 6 bases for V and 3 bases for J; bases not matched to a gene: 6. CDR1 and CDR2 (germline): MDHEN, SYDVKM. The full variable domain, completed using reference TRBV28 and TRBJ2-7, is DVKVTQSSRYLVKRTGEKVFLECVQDMDHENMFWYRQDPGLGLRLIYFSYDVKMKEKGDIPEGYSVSREKKERFSLILESASTNQTSMYLCASRTGQGAIYEQYFGPGTRLTVT.

CDR3 nucleotide sequence: TGCGCCAGCAGCCAAATAAGTACAGCCTACGAGCAGTACTTC. It is translated as CASSQISTAYEQYF. This sequence joins TRBV4-1 and TRBJ2-7; no definite D call. CDR3 size: 14 residues. Germline V gene data show CDR1 as MGHRA and CDR2 as YSYEKL. V was shortened by 2 bases and J by 2 bases, with 10 bases between the two germline ends.

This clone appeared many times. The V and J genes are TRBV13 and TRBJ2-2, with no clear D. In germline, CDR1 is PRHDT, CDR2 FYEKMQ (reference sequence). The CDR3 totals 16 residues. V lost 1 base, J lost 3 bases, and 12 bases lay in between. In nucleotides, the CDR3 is TGTGCCAGCAGCTTAGTCCGGTTGAAAGACACCGGGGAGCTGTTTTTT. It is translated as CASSLVRLKDTGELFF.

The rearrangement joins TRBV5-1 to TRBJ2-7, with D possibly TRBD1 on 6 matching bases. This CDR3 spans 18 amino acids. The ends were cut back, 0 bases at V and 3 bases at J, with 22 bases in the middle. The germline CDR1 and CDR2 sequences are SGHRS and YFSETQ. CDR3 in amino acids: CASSLALVRQEKNYEQYF. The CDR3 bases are TGCGCCAGCAGCTTGGCTCTCGTTCGACAGGAAAAGAACTACGAGCAGTACTTC.

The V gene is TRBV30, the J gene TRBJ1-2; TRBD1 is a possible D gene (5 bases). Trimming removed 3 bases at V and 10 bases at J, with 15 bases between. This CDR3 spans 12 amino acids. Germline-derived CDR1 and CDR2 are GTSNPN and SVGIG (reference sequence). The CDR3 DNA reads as TGTGCCTGGAGCTATTTCCGGGGGGTCTACACCTTC. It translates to CAWSYFRGVYTF. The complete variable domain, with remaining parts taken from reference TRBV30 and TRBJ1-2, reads SQTIHQWPATLVQPVGSPLSLECTVEGTSNPNLYWYRQAAGRGLQLLFYSVGIGQISSEVPQNLSASRPQDRQFILSSKKLLLSDSGFYLCAWSYFRGVYTFGSGTRLTVV.

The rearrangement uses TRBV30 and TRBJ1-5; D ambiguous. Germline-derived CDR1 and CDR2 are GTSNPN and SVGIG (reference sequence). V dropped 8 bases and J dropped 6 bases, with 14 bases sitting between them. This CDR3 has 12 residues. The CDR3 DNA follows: TGTGCCGCCGGGAGGGATGTTCAGCCCCAGCATTTT. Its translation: CAAGRDVQPQHF.

CDR3 bases: TGTGCCAGTACCCCAGGGACTAGCGGGAGGGCGGTTAATGAGCAGTTCTTC. Translated, it gives CASTPGTSGRAVNEQFF. This chain connects TRBV19 to TRBJ2-1, with 16 bases fitting TRBD2. This CDR3 is 17 amino acids long. From germline, CDR1 is LNHDA and CDR2 SQIVND (reference sequence). V dropped 7 bases and J dropped 7; count of bases not matched to a gene: 10.

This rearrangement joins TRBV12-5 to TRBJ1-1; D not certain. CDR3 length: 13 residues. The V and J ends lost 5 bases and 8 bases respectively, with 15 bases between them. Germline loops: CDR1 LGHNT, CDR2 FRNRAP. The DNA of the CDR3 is TGTGCTAGTGGTCTTGGTCTAGTGGTCGAAGCTTTCTTT. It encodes CASGLGLVVEAFF.

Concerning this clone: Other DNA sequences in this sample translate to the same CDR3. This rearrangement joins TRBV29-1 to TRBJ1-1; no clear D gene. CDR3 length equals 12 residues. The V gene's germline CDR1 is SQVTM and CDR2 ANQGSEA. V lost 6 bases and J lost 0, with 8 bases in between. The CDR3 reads CSVVRVNTEAFF. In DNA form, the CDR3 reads TGCAGCGTAGTACGGGTGAACACTGAAGCTTTCTTT.

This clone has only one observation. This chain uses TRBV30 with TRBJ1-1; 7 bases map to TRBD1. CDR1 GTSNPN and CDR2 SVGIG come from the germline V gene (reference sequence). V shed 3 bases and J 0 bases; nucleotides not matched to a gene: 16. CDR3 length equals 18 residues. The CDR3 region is CAWRERKGAGTMNTEAFF. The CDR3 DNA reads TGTGCCTGGAGAGAACGAAAGGGGGCAGGGACCATGAACACTGAAGCTTTCTTT. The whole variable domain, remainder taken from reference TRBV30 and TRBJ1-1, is SQTIHQWPATLVQPVGSPLSLECTVEGTSNPNLYWYRQAAGRGLQLLFYSVGIGQISSEVPQNLSASRPQDRQFILSSKKLLLSDSGFYLCAWRERKGAGTMNTEAFFGQGTRLTVV.

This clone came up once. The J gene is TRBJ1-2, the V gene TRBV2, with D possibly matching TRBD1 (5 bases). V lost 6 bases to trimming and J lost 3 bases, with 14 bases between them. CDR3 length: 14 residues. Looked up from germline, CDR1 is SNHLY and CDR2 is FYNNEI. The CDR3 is CASRSTGVDYGYTF. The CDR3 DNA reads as TGTGCCAGCAGGTCCACGGGGGTTGACTATGGCTACACCTTC.

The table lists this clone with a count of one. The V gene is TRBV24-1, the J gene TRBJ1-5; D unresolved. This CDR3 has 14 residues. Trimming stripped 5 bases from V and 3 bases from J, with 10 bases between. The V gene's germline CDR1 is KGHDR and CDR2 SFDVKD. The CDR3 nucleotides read TGTGCCACCAGTGTTGCGGGCCTCAATCAGCCCCAGCATTTT. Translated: CATSVAGLNQPQHF.

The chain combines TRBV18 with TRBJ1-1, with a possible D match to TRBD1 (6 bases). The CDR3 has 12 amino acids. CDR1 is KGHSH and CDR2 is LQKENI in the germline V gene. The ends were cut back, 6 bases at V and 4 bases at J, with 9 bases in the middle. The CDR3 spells CASSAGVTEAFF. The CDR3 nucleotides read TGTGCCAGCTCTGCAGGGGTCACTGAAGCTTTCTTT.

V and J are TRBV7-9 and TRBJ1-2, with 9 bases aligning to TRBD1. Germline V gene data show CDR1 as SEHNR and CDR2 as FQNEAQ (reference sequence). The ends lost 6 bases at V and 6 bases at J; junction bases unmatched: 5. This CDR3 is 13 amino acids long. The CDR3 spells CASSPGTGNGYTF. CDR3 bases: TGTGCCAGCAGTCCCGGGACAGGGAATGGCTACACCTTC. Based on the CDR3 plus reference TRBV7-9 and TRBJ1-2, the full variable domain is DTGVSQNPRHKITKRGQNVTFRCDPISEHNRLYWYRQTLGQGPEFLTYFQNEAQLEKSRLLSDRFSAERPKGSFSTLEIQRTEQGDSAMYLCASSPGTGNGYTFGSGTRLTVV.

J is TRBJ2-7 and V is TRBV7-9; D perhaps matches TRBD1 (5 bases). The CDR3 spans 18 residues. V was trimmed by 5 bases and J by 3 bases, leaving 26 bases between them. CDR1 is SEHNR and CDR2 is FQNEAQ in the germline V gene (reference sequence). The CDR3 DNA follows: TGTGCCAGCAGCCCCTCCAGAGTTGACAGTGACGTTGACTACGAGCAGTACTTC. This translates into CASSPSRVDSDVDYEQYF.